This TCR beta chain was captured by sequencing in a study of cytomegalovirus exposure and HLA in healthy donors (dated 2017 in TCRdb). Study-level background: A later analysis indicated that the 95 to 150 validation repertoires were generated on the platform also employed for the approximately 700 repertoires of the first cohort. The study aimed to test whether signatures of past pathogen exposure could be identified by cataloging public T cell receptors. To predict cytomegalovirus infection status, the study brought together high-throughput TCR immunosequencing, statistical association of individual TCRs with disease status, and machine learning. Along with the approximately 700-subject first cohort, a separate validation cohort of some 130 different subjects was used.

Donors formed part of the validation cohort, which comprised over a hundred subjects and was distinct from the first cohort of 666 subjects. Library method: the immunoSEQ multiplex PCR assay. As for how the authors treated the data: A statistical classification framework was built for diagnosing cytomegalovirus status from the catalog of TCR beta chain sequences. This is the immuneACCESS table as TCRdb keeps it, with only in-frame sequences that have V and J called. A part of the clones is gone; compared with another copy, unresolved V genes explain less than half, and the rest is unexplained. The D gene and trimming were derived from the DNA, and the V and J assignments and clone size from that table. This sample is represented by around 200,000 clones; about 86% of them were singletons. Roughly 2.8% of the sample lies in the top ten. As encoded in the germline V gene (reference sequence), CDR1 is SGHKS while CDR2 is YYEKEE. The CDR3 covers 14 residues, taking in both the cysteine and the phenylalanine. Kept here is only the CDR3 DNA, which spans 42 bases and is read in frame from base 1. V is pared back by 5 bases and J by 4 bases, with 12 bases lying between the germline termini.

The paper's findings and limits, for the study overall: The classifier was reported to diagnose cytomegalovirus status with high specificity and sensitivity in both the original cohort and the validation cohort. Of the cluster scores, 85% to 95% were above 0 in a later analysis, which found that TCRs clustered in the first cohort also tended to co-occur in the 120 or so validation repertoires. All 120 or so repertoires were used to score co-occurrence in the validation cohort in a later analysis, because that analysis had no HLA typing for the cohort. Most TCR sequences were observed very rarely across donors, whereas some public TCRs were present in many individuals. The authors suggested that the approach could potentially be extended to other disease states and immunological phenotypes. The study listed 164 TCR beta chains as associated with cytomegalovirus. In vitro tests confirmed that a few of the cytomegalovirus-associated TCR beta chains recognize cytomegalovirus antigens.

As concerns this clone: Which antigen it targets is not known. No base-level quality is on record; no much larger clone is a single base apart.

Sequenced sample: PBMCs. The source is a woman aged 18-29 years in good health and CMV-seropositive. The chain couples TRBV5-5 to TRBJ2-2, with TRBD2 perhaps the D gene, on 7 matching bases. The bases are TGTGCCAGCAGAAGGGGGGGCTCCACCGGGGAGCTGTTTTTT. This gives the protein CASRRGGSTGELFF.